This T cell receptor beta chain was retrieved from a study of control samples from healthy donors and cancer patients. The CDR3 runs 12 residues. Trimming took 3 bases from V and 5 from J, leaving 4 bases between them. CDR1 is SGHDN and CDR2 is FVKESK in the germline V gene. TCRdb keeps only in-frame clones here, not all; method: immunoSEQ multiplex PCR. The sample contains about 95,000 clones, around 81% of which appear only once. The gene calls are TRBV14 and TRBJ1-4; the D is unclear. Material: blood. The source of this sequence is a man between 25 and 39 years old in good health. Written as DNA, the CDR3 is TGTGCCAGCAGCCAGGGGAATGAAAAACTGTTTTTT. It specifies CASSQGNEKLFF.